The present T cell receptor (beta chain) was sequenced within a study of technical replicates of blood from a few donors. The germline V gene encodes CDR1 SEHNR and CDR2 FQNEAQ (reference sequence). Trimming took 4 bases from V and 0 from J; bases not matched to a gene: 10. This CDR3 is 17 amino acids long. Some clones are missing from TCRdb's copy, which holds only in-frame ones; the method was immunoSEQ multiplex PCR. This table has about 80,000 clones, around 94% appearing once. Specimen: T cells isolated from PBMCs. The chain has TRBV7-9 and TRBJ2-5, with TRBD2 matching over 8 bases. This sequence originates from a human donor in good health. Here the CDR3 DNA reads TGTGCCAGCAGCTGGATTGGACTAGCCAGGGACCAAGAGACCCAGTACTTC. Its protein is CASSWIGLARDQETQYF.